The 23 T cell receptor beta chains in this list originate from one sample, sequenced in a study of neurological immune-mediated disorders (dated by TCRdb to 2018 to 2020). Receptor amplification or capture employed 5' RACE. These reads were obtained on an Illumina HiSeq 2500. TCRdb reanalyzed the raw reads on its own, using fastp at Q25 for trimming and MiXCR for clone calling, and kept in-frame beta chains. Merged by CDR3 protein, the rows form single entries marked with the most common genes and DNA. This sample has tens of thousands of distinct CDR3 sequences in its table, and around 14% of those were observed once. The top ten hold 27% of the sample. Material: PBMCs. The receptors derive from a woman aged 45-60 years with HTLV-1-associated myelopathy (HAM/TSP).

This chain joins TRBV7-9 and TRBJ2-5, with D possibly called TRBD1 or TRBD2 (5 bases each). CDR3 length: 14 amino acids. Trimming left V 4 bases short and J 4 bases short, with 13 bases between. The germline V gene has CDR1 SEHNR and CDR2 FQNEAQ (reference sequence). This chain's CDR3 is CASSSRGGTETQYF. The CDR3 DNA follows: TGTGCCAGCAGCTCCCGCGGTGGGACAGAGACCCAGTACTTC. The full variable domain, rest sourced from reference TRBV7-9 and TRBJ2-5, is DTGVSQNPRHKITKRGQNVTFRCDPISEHNRLYWYRQTLGQGPEFLTYFQNEAQLEKSRLLSDRFSAERPKGSFSTLEIQRTEQGDSAMYLCASSSRGGTETQYFGPGTRLLVL.

This clonotype was seen a handful of times. The chain uses TRBV19 and TRBJ1-2; the match to TRBD1 covers 8 bases. CDR1 is LNHDA and CDR2 is SQIVND in the germline V gene (reference sequence). The trim removed 4 bases at V and 2 bases at J, leaving 9 bases unmatched. The CDR3 is 16 amino acids. In DNA form, the CDR3 reads TGTGCCAGTAGTAATGAAAGGACAGGGCACAACTATGGCTACACCTTC. Its translation is CASSNERTGHNYGYTF.

Many counts were recorded for this clonotype. V is TRBV6-2 or TRBV6-3 and J is TRBJ1-5; no firm D call. Looked up from germline, CDR1 is MNHEY and CDR2 is SVGEGT. V lost 2 bases to trimming and J lost 3 bases, with 5 bases between them. The CDR3 sequence is 13 residues long. As DNA, the CDR3 is TGTGCCAGCAGTTACCTGGCCAATCAGCCCCAGCATTTT. It specifies CASSYLANQPQHF.

Notes on this clonotype: A read error may be the cause here, since a much bigger clone is one base away. The V call is TRBV5-4, the J call TRBJ2-1; D remains unclear. Germline V lookup: CDR1 SGHNT, CDR2 YYREEE (reference sequence). The CDR3 runs to 15 residues. The CDR3 DNA reads TGTGCCATCAGCTTGCCGGGCAGCTCCTACAATGAGCAGTTCTTC. It is translated as CAISLPGSSYNEQFF.

This clonotype came up many times. V gene TRBV7-2 combines with J gene TRBJ1-5; D is unclear. Trimming removed 0 bases at V and 5 bases at J, with 5 bases between. Germline values: CDR1 SGHTA, CDR2 FQGNSA. CDR3 size: 13 residues. The CDR3 region is CASSLAGHQPQHF. In DNA, the CDR3 is TGTGCCAGCAGCTTAGCCGGGCATCAGCCCCAGCATTTT. Looking up the rest from reference TRBV7-2 and TRBJ1-5 gives the full variable domain: GAGVSQSPSNKVTEKGKDVELRCDPISGHTALYWYRQSLGQGLEFLIYFQGNSAPDKSGLPSDRFSAERTGGSVSTLTIQRTQQEDSAVYLCASSLAGHQPQHFGDGTRLSIL.

This clonotype showed up many times. J is TRBJ2-2 and V is TRBV5-1; 7 nucleotides agree with TRBD2. The J segment lost 3 bases and the V segment lost 0 bases, leaving 2 bases of the junction unmatched. The germline gives CDR1 SGHRS, CDR2 YFSETQ. This CDR3 has 15 amino acids. The CDR3 protein is CASSLALADTGELFF. Here the CDR3 DNA reads TGCGCCAGCAGCTTGGCCCTAGCGGACACCGGGGAGCTGTTTTTT.

This clonotype has ten or more counts. The chain has TRBV4-2 and TRBJ1-1; maybe TRBD1 (5 bases). Germline CDR1 LGHNA, CDR2 YNFKEQ. Trimming took 3 bases from V and 4 from J, leaving 9 bases between them. The CDR3 contains 13 residues. CDR3 sequence: CASSHSQGTEAFF. As DNA, the CDR3 is TGTGCCAGCAGCCACTCCCAGGGCACTGAAGCTTTCTTT.

This chain connects TRBV20-1 to TRBJ2-7; 11 bases align to TRBD2. The V and J ends lost 2 bases and 5 bases, in that order; junction bases with no gene match: 11. Germline-derived CDR1 and CDR2 are DFQATT and SNEGSKA (reference sequence). This CDR3 comprises 16 residues. For the CDR3, the DNA is TGCAGTGCTAGAAAATTTGTACTAGCGGGAGCTCACGAGCAGTACTTC. The encoded protein is CSARKFVLAGAHEQYF.

This clonotype has a count of ten or more. V gene TRBV5-1 combines with J gene TRBJ2-3, with 7 bases that match TRBD2. J lost 1 base, V lost 0 bases, and 5 bases had no gene match. The CDR3 loop spans 16 amino acids. From germline, CDR1 is SGHRS and CDR2 YFSETQ. The CDR3 DNA reads as TGCGCCAGCAGCTTGGTAGCTAGCGGACGCACAGATACGCAGTATTTT. It specifies CASSLVASGRTDTQYF.

This clonotype has ten or more counts. This rearrangement joins TRBV12-3 or TRBV12-4 to TRBJ2-3, with a possible D match to TRBD1 (5 bases). V lost 1 base and J lost 2, with 7 bases in between. This CDR3 has 14 amino acids. This CDR3 is CASSLGGVTDTQYF. CDR3 coding DNA: TGTGCCAGCAGTTTAGGGGGCGTCACAGATACGCAGTATTTT.

The V gene is TRBV20-1, the J gene TRBJ1-4; D unresolved. The CDR3 extends over 13 amino acids. Trimming cost V 3 bases and J 6 bases, with 11 bases left between them. Germline V gene sequence: CDR1 DFQATT, CDR2 SNEGSKA (reference sequence). The CDR3 sequence is CSARGIGHEKLFF. CDR3 DNA sequence: TGCAGTGCTAGGGGGATAGGACATGAAAAACTGTTTTTT.

This clonotype has a count of ten or more. This chain links TRBV5-6 with TRBJ1-2; D unresolved. The CDR3 sequence is 14 residues long. The germline CDR1 and CDR2 sequences are SGHDT and YYEEEE. V was pared by 0 bases and J by 3 bases, with 9 bases between. CDR3 amino acids: CASSLDPGDYGYTF. The DNA for the CDR3 is TGTGCCAGCAGCTTGGATCCGGGAGACTATGGCTACACCTTC.

The chain employs TRBV29-1 and TRBJ2-3; the D gene is possibly TRBD2 (6 bases). Germline V gene data show CDR1 as SQVTM and CDR2 as ANQGSEA. The CDR3 length is 13 residues. V was shortened by 8 bases and J by 3 bases, with 15 bases between the two germline ends. In DNA form, the CDR3 reads TGCAGCCTTTCGTCGGGAGCTACAGATACGCAGTATTTT. It is translated as CSLSSGATDTQYF.

This clonotype was counted a few times. The chain joins TRBV20-1 to TRBJ1-6, with 7 positions matching TRBD1. V lost 1 base and J lost 3; bases outside the gene matches: 3. The V gene's germline CDR1 is DFQATT and CDR2 SNEGSKA (reference sequence). This CDR3 is 15 amino acids long. The CDR3 nucleotides read TGCAGTGCTAGAGTTGCAGGGGGCTATAATTCACCCCTCCACTTT. Its translation is CSARVAGGYNSPLHF.

This clonotype was found many times. The CDR3 is CSASLVQGNTEAFF. The CDR3 nucleotides are TGCAGTGCTAGCCTTGTTCAGGGGAACACTGAAGCTTTCTTT. J is TRBJ1-1 and V is TRBV20-1; tentatively, D is TRBD1 (5 bases). V was cut by 3 bases and J by 1 base, with 12 bases left in between. CDR1 and CDR2 from the germline V gene are DFQATT and SNEGSKA (reference sequence). This CDR3 has 14 amino acids.

The chain couples TRBV5-1 to TRBJ2-1; 9 bases line up with TRBD2. Germline V gene lookup returns CDR1 SGHRS and CDR2 YFSETQ. This CDR3 is built from 15 residues. J was trimmed by 9 bases and V by 4 bases; bases with no gene match: 11. In DNA, the CDR3 is TGCGCCAGCAGCATGACTAGCGGTGGCCTTGGTGAGCAGTTCTTC. The encoded protein is CASSMTSGGLGEQFF.

This clonotype has at least ten counts. The chain is built from TRBV6-1 and TRBJ2-1; 9 positions match TRBD2. Trimming took 5 bases from V and 4 from J; bases not matched to a gene: 3. Germline-derived CDR1 and CDR2 are MNHNS and SASEGT. The CDR3 totals 14 residues. The CDR3 here is CASSTSGRYNEQFF. The CDR3 nucleotides are TGTGCCAGCAGTACTAGCGGGCGGTACAATGAGCAGTTCTTC.

This clonotype was recorded many times. V gene TRBV12-3 or TRBV12-4 combines with J gene TRBJ2-1; D gene uncertain. The ends were cut back, 3 bases at V and 4 bases at J, with 22 bases in the middle. This CDR3 is built from 18 residues. CDR3 in amino acids: CASSFIIHTRAPYNEQFF. CDR3 in DNA: TGTGCCAGCAGTTTCATAATACATACCCGGGCCCCTTACAATGAGCAGTTCTTC.

This clonotype was seen repeatedly, ten times or more. The chain recombines TRBV6-5 with TRBJ1-2; D ambiguous. The V end lost 2 bases, the J end lost 5 bases, and 12 bases lay between the germline ends. CDR3 length: 14 residues. Germline V gene lookup returns CDR1 MNHEY and CDR2 SVGAGI. The CDR3 loop is CASSYRRPSYGYTF. DNA for the CDR3: TGTGCCAGCAGTTACCGGCGGCCTTCGTATGGCTACACCTTC.

Points on this clonotype: Its ends do not fully match the called genes, so a read error is possible. The V and J genes are TRBV5-1 and TRBJ2-5, with D possibly being TRBD1 or TRBD2 (5 bases each). The CDR3 is made up of 14 amino acids. The germline V gene encodes CDR1 SGHRS and CDR2 YFSETQ. The CDR3 DNA follows: TGTTCCAGCAGCAGGGAGTGGGGCCAAGAGACCCAGTACTTC. Its protein product is CSSSREWGQETQYF.

CDR3 sequence reads: CAISESASQCSYEQYF. The CDR3 coding sequence is TGTGCCATCAGTGAGTCTGCGAGCCAGTGCTCCTACGAGCAGTACTTC. The rearrangement joins TRBV10-3 to TRBJ2-7, with unresolved D. Trimming removed 0 bases at V and 0 bases at J, with 12 bases between. The V gene's germline CDR1 is ENHRY and CDR2 SYGVKD. The CDR3 has 16 amino acids.

This clonotype was counted at least ten times. The CDR3 nucleotides read TGCGCCAGCAGGACTAGCGGGGGGTACAATGAGCAGTTCTTC. It translates to CASRTSGGYNEQFF. The J gene is TRBJ2-1, the V gene TRBV5-1; 13 nucleotides align to TRBD2. The CDR3 extends over 14 amino acids. J lost 4 bases, V lost 5 bases, and 0 bases had no gene match. The germline gives CDR1 SGHRS, CDR2 YFSETQ.

This clonotype has at least ten counts. This chain uses TRBV20-1 with TRBJ1-4, with no clear D. This CDR3 has 11 amino acids. Germline-derived CDR1 and CDR2 are DFQATT and SNEGSKA (reference sequence). V was pared by 6 bases and J by 8 bases, with 10 bases between. This CDR3 reads CSARTGEKLFF. CDR3 DNA: TGCAGTGCCAGGACTGGGGAAAAACTGTTTTTT.